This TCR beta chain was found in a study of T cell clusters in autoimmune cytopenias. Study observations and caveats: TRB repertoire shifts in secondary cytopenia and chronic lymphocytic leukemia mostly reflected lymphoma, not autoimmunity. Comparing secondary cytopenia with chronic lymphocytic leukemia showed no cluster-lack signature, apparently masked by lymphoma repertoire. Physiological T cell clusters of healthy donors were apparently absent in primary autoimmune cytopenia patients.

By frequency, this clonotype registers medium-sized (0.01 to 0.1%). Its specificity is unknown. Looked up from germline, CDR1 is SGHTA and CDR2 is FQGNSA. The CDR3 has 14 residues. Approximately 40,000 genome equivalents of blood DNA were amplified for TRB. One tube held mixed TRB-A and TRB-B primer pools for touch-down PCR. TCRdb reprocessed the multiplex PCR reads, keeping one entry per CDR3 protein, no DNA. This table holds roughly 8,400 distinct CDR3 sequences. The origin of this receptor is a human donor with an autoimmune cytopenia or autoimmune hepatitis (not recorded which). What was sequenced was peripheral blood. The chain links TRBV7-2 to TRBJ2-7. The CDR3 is CASSLGSDSYEQYF.